Included here is one T cell receptor beta chain sequence, with context. Its antigen remains unidentified. The data stem from a study of T cell responses to AZD1222 COVID-19 vaccine. Overall study findings and caveats: Sampling captured repertoires only after the peak T cell response. The donor group comprised mostly white British people and more females; the analysis possibly underestimated clonal diversity.

V dropped 6 bases and J dropped 1; count of bases not matched to a gene: 5. The CDR3 sequence is 15 residues long. Germline CDR1 LGHDT, CDR2 YNNKEL (reference sequence). Sequencing used immunoSEQ multiplex PCR; TCRdb keeps in-frame clones, though not all of them. The profile shows about 270,000 clones, roughly 93% of them singletons. J is TRBJ2-2 and V is TRBV3-1 (or the pseudogene TRBV3-2), with 7 bases matching TRBD2. Sequenced material: peripheral blood, taken 28 days after the second AZD1222 dose. The TCR originated in an adult who received the AZD1222 COVID-19 vaccine. The DNA of the CDR3 is TGTGCCAGCAGATCCGCTAGCGGGAACACCGGGGAGCTGTTTTTT. It yields the protein CASRSASGNTGELFF.